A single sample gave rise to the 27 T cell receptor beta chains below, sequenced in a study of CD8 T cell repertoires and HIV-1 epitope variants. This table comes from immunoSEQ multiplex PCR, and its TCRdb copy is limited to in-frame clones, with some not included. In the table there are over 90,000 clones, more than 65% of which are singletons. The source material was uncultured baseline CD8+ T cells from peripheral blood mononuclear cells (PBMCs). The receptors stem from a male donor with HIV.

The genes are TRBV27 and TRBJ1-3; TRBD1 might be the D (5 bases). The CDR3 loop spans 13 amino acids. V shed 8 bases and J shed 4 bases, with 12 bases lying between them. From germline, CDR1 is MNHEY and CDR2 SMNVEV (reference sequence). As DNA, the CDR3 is TGTGCCAGCTCCCTCAGGGAGGGAAACACCATATATTTT. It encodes CASSLREGNTIYF.

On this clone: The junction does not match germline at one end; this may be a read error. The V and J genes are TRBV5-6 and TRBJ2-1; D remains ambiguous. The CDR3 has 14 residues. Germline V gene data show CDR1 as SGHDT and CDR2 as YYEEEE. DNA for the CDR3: TGTGCCGGCAGCTTTAACCTCGACGGCTATGAGCAGTTCTTC. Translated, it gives CAGSFNLDGYEQFF.

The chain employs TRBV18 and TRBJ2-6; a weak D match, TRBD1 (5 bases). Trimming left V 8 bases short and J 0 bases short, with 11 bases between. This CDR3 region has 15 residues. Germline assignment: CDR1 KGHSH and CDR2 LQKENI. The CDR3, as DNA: TGTGCCAGCAATTTGGACAACTCTGGGGCCAACGTCCTGACTTTC. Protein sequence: CASNLDNSGANVLTF.

CDR3: CASSSQGSYEQYF. The CDR3, as DNA: TGTGCCAGCAGCTCACAGGGCTCCTACGAGCAGTACTTC. The rearrangement links TRBV7-8 to TRBJ2-5, with D perhaps matching TRBD1 (6 bases). The J call may not be correct, given that the DNA end is closer to TRBJ2-7. This CDR3 has 13 residues. The germline V gene has CDR1 SGHVS and CDR2 FQNEAQ.

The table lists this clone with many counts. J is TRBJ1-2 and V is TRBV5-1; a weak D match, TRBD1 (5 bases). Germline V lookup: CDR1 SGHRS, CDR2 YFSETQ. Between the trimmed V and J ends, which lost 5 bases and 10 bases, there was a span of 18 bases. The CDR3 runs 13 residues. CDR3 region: CASRQGTSGDYTF. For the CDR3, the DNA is TGCGCCAGCAGACAAGGGACTTCTGGGGACTACACCTTC.

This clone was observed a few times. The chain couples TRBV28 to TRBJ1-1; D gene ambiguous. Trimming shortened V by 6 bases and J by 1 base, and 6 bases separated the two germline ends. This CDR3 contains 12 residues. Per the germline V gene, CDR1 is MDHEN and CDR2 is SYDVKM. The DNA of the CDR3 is TGTGCCAGCAGCCGGACGAACACTGAAGCTTTCTTT. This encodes CASSRTNTEAFF.

Here the CDR3 reads CASSEGTGPTDTQYF. DNA for the CDR3: TGTGCCAGCAGCGAAGGGACAGGGCCCACAGATACGCAGTATTTT. V is TRBV9 and J is TRBJ2-3; 9 nucleotides agree with TRBD1. CDR1 SGDLS and CDR2 YYNGEE come from the germline V gene. Trimming at V came to 3 bases and at J to 2 bases, leaving 4 bases not matched to a gene. This CDR3 spans 15 amino acids.

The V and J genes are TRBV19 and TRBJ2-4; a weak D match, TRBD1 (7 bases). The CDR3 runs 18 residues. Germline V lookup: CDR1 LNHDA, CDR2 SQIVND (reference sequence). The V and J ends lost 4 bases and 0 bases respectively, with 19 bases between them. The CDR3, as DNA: TGTGCCAGTAGTAGGGGGGCCGGGACAGCACTAGCCAAAAACATTCAGTACTTC. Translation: CASSRGAGTALAKNIQYF.

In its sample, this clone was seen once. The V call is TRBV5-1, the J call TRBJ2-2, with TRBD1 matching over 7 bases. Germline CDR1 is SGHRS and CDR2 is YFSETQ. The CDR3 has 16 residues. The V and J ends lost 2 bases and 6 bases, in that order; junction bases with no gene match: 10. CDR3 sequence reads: CASSFTGEGVAGELFF. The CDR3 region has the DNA TGCGCCAGCAGCTTTACAGGGGAAGGAGTCGCCGGGGAGCTGTTTTTT.

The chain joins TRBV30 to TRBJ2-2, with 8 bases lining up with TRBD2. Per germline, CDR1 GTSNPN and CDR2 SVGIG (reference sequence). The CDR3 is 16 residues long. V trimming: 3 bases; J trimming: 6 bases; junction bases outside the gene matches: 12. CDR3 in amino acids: CAWRIDRTSIPGELFF. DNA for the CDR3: TGTGCCTGGAGAATTGACAGGACTAGCATCCCCGGGGAGCTGTTTTTT.

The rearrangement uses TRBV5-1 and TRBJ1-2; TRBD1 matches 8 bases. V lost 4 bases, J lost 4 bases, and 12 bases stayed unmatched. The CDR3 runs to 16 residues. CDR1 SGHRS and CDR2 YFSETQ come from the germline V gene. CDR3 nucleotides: TGCGCCAGCAGCCCCAATCGGGACAGGAGTTCCTATGGCTACACCTTC. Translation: CASSPNRDRSSYGYTF. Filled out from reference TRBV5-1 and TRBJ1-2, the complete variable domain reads KAGVTQTPRYLIKTRGQQVTLSCSPISGHRSVSWYQQTPGQGLQFLFEYFSETQRNKGNFPGRFSGRQFSNSRSEMNVSTLELGDSALYLCASSPNRDRSSYGYTFGSGTRLTVV.

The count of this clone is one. CDR3 protein: CASSEGTGANYGYTF. Here the CDR3 DNA reads TGTGCCAGCAGCGAAGGGACAGGGGCTAACTATGGCTACACCTTC. The chain couples TRBV7-9 to TRBJ1-2; TRBD1 aligns across 10 bases. V was clipped by 5 bases and J by 0 bases; unmatched bases: 3. The CDR3 length is 15 residues. CDR1 and CDR2 (germline): SEHNR, FQNEAQ (reference sequence).

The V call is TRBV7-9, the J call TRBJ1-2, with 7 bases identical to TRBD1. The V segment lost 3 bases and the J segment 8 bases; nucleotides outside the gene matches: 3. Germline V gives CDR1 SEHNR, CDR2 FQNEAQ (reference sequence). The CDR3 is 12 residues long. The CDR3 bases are TGTGCCAGCAGCTTTAACAGGGGCGGCTACACCTTC. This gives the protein CASSFNRGGYTF. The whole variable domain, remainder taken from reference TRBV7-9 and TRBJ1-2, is DTGVSQNPRHKITKRGQNVTFRCDPISEHNRLYWYRQTLGQGPEFLTYFQNEAQLEKSRLLSDRFSAERPKGSFSTLEIQRTEQGDSAMYLCASSFNRGGYTFGSGTRLTVV.

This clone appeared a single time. The CDR3 is CASSLRSSGANVLTF. CDR3 DNA sequence: TGTGCCAGCAGCTTGAGGAGCTCTGGGGCCAACGTCCTGACTTTC. This chain joins TRBV13 and TRBJ2-6; D remains unclear. This CDR3 has 15 residues. Trimming stripped 3 bases from V and 0 bases from J, with 6 bases between. CDR1 and CDR2 from the germline V gene are PRHDT and FYEKMQ (reference sequence).

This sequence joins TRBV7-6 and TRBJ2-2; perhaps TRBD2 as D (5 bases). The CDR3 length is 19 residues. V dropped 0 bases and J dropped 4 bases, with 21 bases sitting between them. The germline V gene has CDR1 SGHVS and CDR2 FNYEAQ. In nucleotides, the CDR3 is TGTGCCAGCAGCTTAGCGTATCTGGGAGTAACCCTTGGCACCGGGGAGCTGTTTTTT. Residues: CASSLAYLGVTLGTGELFF.

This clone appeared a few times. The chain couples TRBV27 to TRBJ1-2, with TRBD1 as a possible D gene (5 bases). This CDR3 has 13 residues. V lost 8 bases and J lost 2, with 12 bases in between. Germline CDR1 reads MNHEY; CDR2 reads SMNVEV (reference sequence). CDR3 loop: CASSRRENYGYTF. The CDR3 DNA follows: TGTGCCAGCTCGCGCAGGGAGAACTATGGCTACACCTTC.

As DNA, the CDR3 is TGTGCCAGTAGTCGCGGGTCGGGCCGAACCTACGAGCAGTACTTC. Residues: CASSRGSGRTYEQYF. The J gene is TRBJ2-7, the V gene TRBV19, with a tentative D call TRBD2 (5 bases). The V gene lost 5 bases and the J gene lost 2 bases, with 16 bases spanning the gap. CDR3 size: 15 residues. CDR1 and CDR2 from the germline V gene are LNHDA and SQIVND (reference sequence).

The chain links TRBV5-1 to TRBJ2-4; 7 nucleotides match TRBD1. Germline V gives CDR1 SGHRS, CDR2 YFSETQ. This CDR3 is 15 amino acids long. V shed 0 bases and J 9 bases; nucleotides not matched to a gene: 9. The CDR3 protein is CASSLGGQPPFIQYF. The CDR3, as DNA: TGCGCCAGCAGCTTGGGGGGACAGCCACCTTTCATTCAGTACTTC.

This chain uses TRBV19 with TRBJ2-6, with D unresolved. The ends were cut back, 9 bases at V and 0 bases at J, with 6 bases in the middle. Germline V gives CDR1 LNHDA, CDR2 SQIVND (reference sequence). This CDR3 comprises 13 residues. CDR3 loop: CASRTSGANVLTF. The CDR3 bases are TGTGCCAGCAGGACCTCTGGGGCCAACGTCCTGACTTTC.

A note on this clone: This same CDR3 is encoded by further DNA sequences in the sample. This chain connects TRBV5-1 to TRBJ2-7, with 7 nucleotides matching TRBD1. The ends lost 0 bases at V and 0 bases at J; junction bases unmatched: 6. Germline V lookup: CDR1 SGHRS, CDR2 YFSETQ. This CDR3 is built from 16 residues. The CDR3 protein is CASSLDRQGSSYEQYF. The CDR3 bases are TGCGCCAGCAGCTTGGATCGACAGGGAAGCTCCTACGAGCAGTACTTC.

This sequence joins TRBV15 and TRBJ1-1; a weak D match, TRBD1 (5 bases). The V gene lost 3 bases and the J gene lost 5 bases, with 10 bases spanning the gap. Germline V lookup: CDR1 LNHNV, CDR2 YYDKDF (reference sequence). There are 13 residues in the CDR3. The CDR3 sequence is CATSSHRWTEAFF. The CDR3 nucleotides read TGTGCCACCAGCAGCCACAGGTGGACTGAAGCTTTCTTT.

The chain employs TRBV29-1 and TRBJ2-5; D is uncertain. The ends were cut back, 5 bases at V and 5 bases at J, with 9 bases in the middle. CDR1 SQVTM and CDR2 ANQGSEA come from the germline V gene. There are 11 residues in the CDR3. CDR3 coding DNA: TGCAGCGTTATGACCCGGGAGACCCAGTACTTC. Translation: CSVMTRETQYF.

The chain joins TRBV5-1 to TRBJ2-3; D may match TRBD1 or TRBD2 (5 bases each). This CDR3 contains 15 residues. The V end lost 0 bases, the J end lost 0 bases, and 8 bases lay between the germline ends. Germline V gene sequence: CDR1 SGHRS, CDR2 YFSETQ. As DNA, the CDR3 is TGCGCCAGCAGCTTGGGGGGGATGAGCACAGATACGCAGTATTTT. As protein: CASSLGGMSTDTQYF.

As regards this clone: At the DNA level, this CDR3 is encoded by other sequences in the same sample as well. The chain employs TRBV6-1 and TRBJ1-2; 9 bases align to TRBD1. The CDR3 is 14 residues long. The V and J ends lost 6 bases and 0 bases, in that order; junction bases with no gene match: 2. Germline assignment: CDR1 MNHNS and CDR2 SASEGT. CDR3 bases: TGTGCCAGCAGGGGGACAGGGCCTAACTATGGCTACACCTTC. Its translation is CASRGTGPNYGYTF.

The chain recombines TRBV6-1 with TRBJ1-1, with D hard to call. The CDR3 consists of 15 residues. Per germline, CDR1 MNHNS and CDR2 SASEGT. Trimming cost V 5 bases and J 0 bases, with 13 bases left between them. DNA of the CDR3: TGTGCCAGCAGTACCCGGACGGCCTTGAACACTGAAGCTTTCTTT. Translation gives CASSTRTALNTEAFF.

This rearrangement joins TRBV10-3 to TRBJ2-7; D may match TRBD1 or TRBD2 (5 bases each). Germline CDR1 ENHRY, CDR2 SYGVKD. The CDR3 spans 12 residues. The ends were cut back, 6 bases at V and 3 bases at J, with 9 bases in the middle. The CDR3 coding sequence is TGTGCCATCAGCCGGGACGGCTACGAGCAGTACTTC. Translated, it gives CAISRDGYEQYF.

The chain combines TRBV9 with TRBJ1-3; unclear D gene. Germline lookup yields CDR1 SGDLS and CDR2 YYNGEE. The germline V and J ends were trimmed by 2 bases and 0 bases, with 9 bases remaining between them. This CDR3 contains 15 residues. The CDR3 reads CASSVEQYSGNTIYF. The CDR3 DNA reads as TGTGCCAGCAGCGTGGAACAGTACTCTGGAAACACCATATATTTT.